This T cell receptor (beta chain) originates from a study of blood T cell repertoires in COVID-19. CDR3 size: 19 residues. CDR1 is SGHTA, CDR2 FQGNSA, per germline. V was pared by 2 bases and J by 2 bases, with 16 bases of the junction left unmatched. Profiling relied on immunoSEQ multiplex PCR, and the TCRdb table lists in-frame clones only, not all of them. The sample holds roughly 37,000 clones, around 78% seen once. The gene calls are TRBV7-2 and TRBJ2-7; 9 positions match TRBD2. The sequenced sample was peripheral blood. The origin of this receptor is a man aged 60 to 75 with acute or convalescent COVID-19. The CDR3 DNA follows: TGTGCCAGCAGCTTAACCGGTAGCGGGAGCCTCGGGGGCCCCTACGAGCAGTACTTC. It is translated as CASSLTGSGSLGGPYEQYF.